The rows below give T cell receptor beta chains drawn from one sample of a study of PD-1 blockade in classical Hodgkin lymphoma. Sequenced by immunoSEQ multiplex PCR; TCRdb stores in-frame clones only, minus some. The sample has some 95,000 clones; less than 95% are singletons. The source material was peripheral blood mononuclear cells (PBMCs), sampled before the fourth cycle of nivolumab. Receptors were obtained from a human donor with classical Hodgkin lymphoma. Both conserved end residues are part of each CDR3. Clone size is not always given. Where it is, it says once, few, many or a class for expanded clones.

cdr3_length j_call clone_size v_call cdr3_aa
16 TRBJ1-6 - TRBV7-9 CASRTPDGGSNSPLHF
14 TRBJ2-3 - TRBV4-1 CASSPQGRTDTQYF
13 TRBJ2-2 - TRBV7-7 CATRDRGTGELFF
15 TRBJ1-5 - TRBV19 CASSTGTGVHQPQHF
16 TRBJ2-1 - TRBV4-1 CASSQGLATSYNEQFF
13 TRBJ1-4 - TRBV2 CASKGQPREKLFF
15 TRBJ1-2 - TRBV7-2 CASSLAGDLNYGYTF
14 TRBJ1-2 - TRBV28 CASSLADRYYGYTF
14 TRBJ1-2 - TRBV7-8 CASSSTGFAYGYTF
15 TRBJ2-5 - TRBV4-1 CASSQPQAGEETQYF
14 TRBJ2-3 few TRBV5-1 CASSLRQRTDTQYF
16 TRBJ2-7 - TRBV12-5 CASGLVVSASSYEQYF
17 TRBJ1-1 - TRBV27 CASSFRLGGSLNTEAFF
16 TRBJ2-6 - TRBV7-6 CASSLWGGSGANVLTF
14 TRBJ1-1 once TRBV6-5 CASSAEFMNTEAFF
14 TRBJ2-2 - TRBV5-1 CASAPSGGTGELFF
15 TRBJ1-1 - TRBV7-9 CASSLVGGPGTEAFF
15 TRBJ2-5 - TRBV18 CASSPGAAIRETQYF
15 TRBJ2-1 - TRBV11-3 CASSSRSSVNNEQFF
14 TRBJ1-2 - TRBV6-1 CASPRGWGDYGYTF
16 TRBJ2-4 once TRBV28 CASSLGGQPGKNIQYF
15 TRBJ1-2 - TRBV5-5 CASSDCVGACYGYTF
14 TRBJ2-3 - TRBV5-4 CASSTGAETDTQYF
14 TRBJ2-1 - TRBV18 CASSPPLRGGEQFF
15 TRBJ1-1 - TRBV18 CASSPYGGSNTEAFF
12 TRBJ2-1 - TRBV29-1 CSVVGAYNEQFF
16 TRBJ2-1 - TRBV7-3 CASSLGGLAGYNEQFF
16 TRBJ2-7 - TRBV18 CASSPELRQGGFRQYF
13 TRBJ2-1 - TRBV27 CASSSSINNEQFF
16 TRBJ1-5 - TRBV10-2 CASSDPGTESSQPQHF
14 TRBJ1-6 few TRBV7-3 CASSRDGYNSPLHF
13 TRBJ2-5 - TRBV19 CASSIAGRETQYF
14 TRBJ2-3 - TRBV7-2 CASWYNGGADTQYF
15 TRBJ1-2 many TRBV5-1 CASSPSGPRAYGYTF
13 TRBJ2-5 - TRBV10-2 CTSSPRRGETQYF
16 TRBJ2-3 - TRBV9 CASSPGDRGPPDTQYF
14 TRBJ1-5 - TRBV19 CASSFFGGAQPQHF
14 TRBJ1-1 - TRBV28 CASKNSGGLGMAFF